These T cell receptor beta chains were read from a single sample in a study of T cell changes during pregnancy in multiple sclerosis. The data were produced by immunoSEQ multiplex PCR, yet TCRdb's version contains in-frame clones alone and is incomplete. The sample carries about 48,000 clones, nearly 95% recorded once. This sample comprised CD4+ T cells from peripheral blood mononuclear cells, obtained in the first trimester of pregnancy. These receptors were obtained from a female donor with multiple sclerosis, enrolled in a pregnancy study. Each CDR3 is given with its conserved first and last residue. Some rows have no size entry. The others give once, few or many, or a class for an expanded clone.

v_gene,j_gene,abundance,CDR3aa
TRBV19,TRBJ1-1,.,CASSIRARAFF
TRBV13,TRBJ2-2,.,CASSLWGRNTGELFF
TRBV27,TRBJ2-2,.,CAKRTPHTGELFF
TRBV5-1,TRBJ2-7,.,CASSPDIFYEQYF
TRBV9,TRBJ1-1,.,CASSVGPSPPGANTEAFF
TRBV11-2,TRBJ2-1,.,CASSLDRGGNEQFF
TRBV11-2,TRBJ2-7,.,CASSFLSGGRLGYEQYF
TRBV9,TRBJ1-4,.,CASSLRTGGQEKLFF
TRBV6-1,TRBJ1-2,once,CASSETGLYGYTF
TRBV5-6,TRBJ2-3,.,CASSLEGGLAGVTQYF
TRBV6-5,TRBJ2-7,.,CASSPAGGWGEQYF
TRBV5-1,TRBJ2-1,.,CASSPPAGNSYNEQFF
TRBV9,TRBJ2-5,.,CASSVMGRRAQETQYF
TRBV5-1,TRBJ2-1,.,CASSPYPLAQEQFF
TRBV9,TRBJ2-2,once,CASSVTTTSGYTGELFF
TRBV27,TRBJ2-2,once,CAIRSDTPTGELFF
TRBV30,TRBJ1-6,.,CAWSVRGRGDSPLHF
TRBV4-1,TRBJ2-3,.,CASSHGRRDTDTQYF
TRBV30,TRBJ1-3,few,CAWSRDSGSGNTIYF
TRBV28,TRBJ1-6,.,CASSLTGGNSPLHF
TRBV7-6,TRBJ1-2,.,CASSSGQNYGYTF
TRBV18,TRBJ1-1,.,CASSLGADTEAFF
TRBV7-9,TRBJ1-5,.,CASSLAGGSNQPQHF
TRBV19,TRBJ1-4,.,CASSFPPGQGGEKLFF
TRBV14,TRBJ1-1,.,CASSRTGANTEAFF
TRBV2,TRBJ1-5,.,CASRPTASNQPQHF
TRBV19,TRBJ1-2,.,CASSEQGTNYGYTF
TRBV20-1,TRBJ1-4,.,CSAVRGEKLFF
TRBV27,TRBJ1-5,.,CASSNLGVYQPQHF
TRBV29-1,TRBJ2-5,.,CSVRRGQETQYF
TRBV18,TRBJ2-1,.,CASSPSGGAVGEQFF
TRBV5-5,TRBJ2-7,.,CASSLSWLLNDYEQYF
TRBV7-9,TRBJ1-2,.,CASSLKRDYGYTF
TRBV29-1,TRBJ1-2,once,CSEKTLTGSGYTF
TRBV9,TRBJ2-1,.,CASSGSGGNNEQFF
TRBV5-1,TRBJ1-2,.,CASSSARTGGDGYTF
TRBV30,TRBJ2-7,.,CAWSQNPGGPSYEQYF
TRBV2,TRBJ1-1,.,CASGQFGNTEAFF
TRBV6-5,TRBJ2-3,.,CASSYSTSGVPDTQYF
TRBV30,TRBJ1-6,.,CAWTTNGNSPLHF
TRBV6-1,TRBJ2-7,.,CASRTGGAYEQYF
TRBV18,TRBJ1-2,.,CASSQLPFQGNDGYTF
TRBV7-2,TRBJ2-5,.,CASSANPSGGAVQETQYF
TRBV18,TRBJ2-2,.,CASSRDRVEHTGELFF
TRBV5-1,TRBJ2-1,.,CASSASGSSYNEQFF
TRBV2,TRBJ1-6,.,CASSDYGRSYNSPLHF
TRBV4-2,TRBJ2-4,.,CASSVNQGQGWNIQYF
TRBV5-1,TRBJ2-1,.,CASSVWGGPYNEQFF
TRBV11-2,TRBJ2-7,.,CASSLTYEQYF
TRBV6-5,TRBJ2-1,.,CASSTSPGGNNEQFF
TRBV28,TRBJ1-1,.,CASSLGGQGRLNTEAFF
TRBV5-1,TRBJ1-2,.,CASSSDSFYGYTF
TRBV12-5,TRBJ2-1,.,CASGLSRDRGKQAYNEQFF
TRBV4-1,TRBJ2-7,once,CASSQVGQGNEQYF
TRBV6-1,TRBJ2-4,once,CASSERGETLAKNIQYF
TRBV5-1,TRBJ1-3,.,CASSLGTGVGVGNTIYF
TRBV7-9,TRBJ2-1,.,CASSRPGLQWEQFF
TRBV29-1,TRBJ1-2,.,CSTGEGGEGYTF
TRBV5-1,TRBJ1-1,.,CASSVGQANTEAFF
TRBV5-1,TRBJ2-3,.,CASSLDSPWYF